Listed here are 30 T cell receptor beta chains from one sample, sequenced in a study of blood T cells in healthy people across ages. Next came a second PCR, run for about 7 to 12 cycles, which used a sample-barcoded 5' primer along with a J-beta primer mix. A single record per CDR3 protein comes from TCRdb applying MiXCR to the 5' RACE reads. Here the sample spans some 1,000,000 distinct CDR3 sequences, roughly a quarter being singletons. These data also formed part of another study, on T cells of mothers and their children.

The sequencing sample was made of blood. All receptors come from a girl aged 2 to 9 in good health.

V is TRBV11-2 and J is TRBJ2-5; D ambiguous. V was trimmed by 0 bases and J by 6 bases, leaving 8 bases between them. The CDR3 is made up of 13 amino acids. Germline lookup yields CDR1 SGHAT and CDR2 FQNNGV. In DNA form, the CDR3 reads TGTGCCAGCAGCTTAGATGTTATTCAGACCCAGTACTTC. Amino acids: CASSLDVIQTQYF.

On this clonotype itself: One junction end does not reproduce the germline sequence, and a read error may be involved. This chain uses TRBV18 with TRBJ2-1; no clear D. The germline CDR1 and CDR2 sequences are KGHSH and LQKENI. The length of the CDR3 is 14 residues. The CDR3 DNA reads as TGTGCCAGCTCCGACGACATCTCCTACAATGAGCAGCTCTTC. This sequence encodes CASSDDISYNEQLF.

Remarks on this clonotype: A junction boundary mismatches the germline segment, possibly from a read error. The rearrangement links TRBV7-9 to TRBJ2-5, with D possibly called TRBD1 or TRBD2 (5 bases each). The CDR3 contains 13 residues. Germline CDR1 is SEHNR and CDR2 is FQNEAQ (reference sequence). The CDR3 DNA reads as TGTGCCAGCAGCCGGGACCCCCAAAAGACCCAGTACTTC. Amino acids: CASSRDPQKTQYF.

V usage is TRBV5-1 and J usage is TRBJ1-1; D not certain. The CDR3 runs 17 residues. Trimming pared 1 base from V and 3 bases from J, leaving 19 bases between. The germline CDR1 and CDR2 sequences are SGHRS and YFSETQ. This CDR3 is CASSLFGQSHWDTEAFF. The CDR3 DNA is TGCGCCAGCAGCTTGTTCGGCCAGTCCCACTGGGACACTGAAGCTTTCTTT.

The rearrangement links TRBV28 to TRBJ2-1, with D perhaps given as TRBD1 or TRBD2 (6 bases each). The CDR3 is 15 amino acids. Germline CDR1 MDHEN, CDR2 SYDVKM. V lost 8 bases and J 9 bases, leaving 23 bases between the germline ends. The CDR3 is CASQTRGPYLGEQFF. As DNA, the CDR3 is TGTGCCAGCCAAACCCGGGGGCCCTATTTAGGTGAGCAGTTCTTC.

This clonotype was counted between two and nine times. The rearrangement joins TRBV12-3 or TRBV12-4 to TRBJ1-4, with D possibly being TRBD1 (5 bases). The CDR3 consists of 18 residues. With 5 bases removed from V and 0 bases from J, the gap between germline ends came to 19 bases. CDR3 nucleotide sequence: TGTGCCAGCAGTGCCTCCTCCGGGGCAGCCCCAACTAATGAAAAACTGTTTTTT. This encodes CASSASSGAAPTNEKLFF.

The rearrangement uses TRBV3-1 and TRBJ2-1; D unresolved. The CDR3 runs 15 residues. Germline lookup yields CDR1 LGHDT and CDR2 YNNKEL (reference sequence). V lost 0 bases to trimming and J lost 5 bases, with 11 bases between them. As DNA, the CDR3 is TGTGCCAGCAGCCAAGATTCAGCCCCCCACAATGAGCAGTTCTTC. Translation gives CASSQDSAPHNEQFF.

This clonotype was seen at least ten times. This chain uses TRBV6-2 or TRBV6-3 with TRBJ2-1, with 7 positions matching TRBD1. The J segment lost 2 bases and the V segment lost 2 bases, leaving 0 bases of the junction unmatched. CDR1 is MNHEY and CDR2 is SVGEGT in the germline V gene. The CDR3 loop spans 14 amino acids. The CDR3 DNA sequence: TGTGCCAGCAGTTACGGGACAGCCTACAATGAGCAGTTCTTC. It specifies CASSYGTAYNEQFF.

This clonotype was detected only a few times. One end of the junction is discordant with germline, which a read error may explain. The rearrangement joins TRBV12-3 or TRBV12-4 to TRBJ2-6, with D perhaps matching TRBD1 (6 bases). This CDR3 is built from 13 residues. The CDR3 DNA sequence: TGTGCCACCAGGGGAGCTGGGGCCAACGTCCCGACTTTC. Translated: CATRGAGANVPTF.

The chain links TRBV7-2 to TRBJ2-7; either TRBD1 or TRBD2 may supply D (5 bases each). This CDR3 contains 15 residues. V was pared by 1 base and J by 2 bases, with 12 bases between. The germline V gene encodes CDR1 SGHTA and CDR2 FQGNSA. This CDR3 reads CASSLGGTSAYEQYF. DNA for the CDR3: TGTGCCAGCAGCTTAGGTGGGACCTCAGCCTACGAGCAGTACTTC.

This chain joins TRBV7-9 and TRBJ2-5; 7 bases agree with TRBD1. The junction had 13 bases not matched to a gene; V was cut back by 7 bases and J by 2 bases. The CDR3 consists of 16 residues. Germline V gene lookup returns CDR1 SEHNR and CDR2 FQNEAQ (reference sequence). The CDR3 DNA is TGTGCCAGCACAGAACCATACTTGGGACAGCAAGAGACCCAGTACTTC. This codes for CASTEPYLGQQETQYF. Full variable domain (rest looked up from reference TRBV7-9 and TRBJ2-5): DTGVSQNPRHKITKRGQNVTFRCDPISEHNRLYWYRQTLGQGPEFLTYFQNEAQLEKSRLLSDRFSAERPKGSFSTLEIQRTEQGDSAMYLCASTEPYLGQQETQYFGPGTRLLVL.

V gene TRBV7-6 combines with J gene TRBJ2-5, with D perhaps given as TRBD1 or TRBD2 (6 bases each). The end of the DNA fits TRBJ2-7 better, so the J call may be wrong. Germline values: CDR1 SGHVS, CDR2 FNYEAQ. This CDR3 spans 14 amino acids. DNA for the CDR3: TGTGCCAGCAGCCGACAGGAGGGGCCCTACGAGCAGTACTTC. Amino acids: CASSRQEGPYEQYF.

This clonotype was observed a handful of times. The chain employs TRBV15 and TRBJ2-5; D remains ambiguous. The CDR3 is 15 amino acids. The V gene lost 2 bases and the J gene lost 1 base, with 11 bases spanning the gap. From germline, CDR1 is LNHNV and CDR2 YYDKDF (reference sequence). The CDR3 bases are TGTGCCACCAGCAGATTCAGTGATATCCAAGAGACCCAGTACTTC. Translating gives CATSRFSDIQETQYF.

This clonotype was detected only a few times. The rearrangement uses TRBV7-6 and TRBJ2-5, with D perhaps assigned TRBD1 or TRBD2 (5 bases each). This CDR3 region has 16 residues. V lost 4 bases and J 9 bases, leaving 24 bases between the germline ends. Looked up from germline, CDR1 is SGHVS and CDR2 is FNYEAQ. CDR3 sequence reads: CASSYPQGASLVAQYF. DNA of the CDR3: TGTGCCAGCAGCTACCCCCAGGGAGCCTCCCTCGTTGCCCAGTACTTC.

The sample holds a few counts of this clonotype. The chain has TRBV7-2 and TRBJ2-4; TRBD2 aligns across 8 bases. V dropped 1 base and J dropped 6; count of bases not matched to a gene: 5. CDR1 is SGHTA and CDR2 is FQGNSA in the germline V gene. There are 15 residues in the CDR3. The DNA of the CDR3 is TGTGCCAGCAGCTTAGACCCTAGCGGGCGAAACATTCAGTACTTC. This translates into CASSLDPSGRNIQYF.

The V call is TRBV20-1, the J call TRBJ2-7, with 7 bases matching TRBD2. The germline CDR1 and CDR2 sequences are DFQATT and SNEGSKA (reference sequence). The CDR3 consists of 13 residues. The ends lost 2 bases at V and 0 bases at J; junction bases unmatched: 1. As DNA, the CDR3 is TGCAGTGCTAGAAGCGGGAACTCCTACGAGCAGTACTTC. Translating it yields CSARSGNSYEQYF.

This clonotype has ten or more counts. The chain employs TRBV29-1 and TRBJ2-1; no clear D gene. Between the trimmed V and J ends, which lost 8 bases and 7 bases, there was a span of 12 bases. This CDR3 has 11 amino acids. Germline CDR1 reads SQVTM; CDR2 reads ANQGSEA. This CDR3 is CSPGRYNEQFF. CDR3 bases: TGCAGCCCCGGGCGGTATAATGAGCAGTTCTTC.

J is TRBJ2-5 and V is TRBV6-5; D remains unclear. The J call may be faulty, since TRBJ2-7 better matches the DNA end. Germline CDR1 and CDR2: MNHEY and SVGAGI. The CDR3 is 12 amino acids. The chain's CDR3 is CASRTPADEQYF. The CDR3 nucleotides are TGTGCCAGTAGGACGCCCGCTGACGAGCAGTACTTC.

J is TRBJ2-3 and V is TRBV24-1, with D hard to call. This CDR3 has 13 amino acids. CDR1 is KGHDR and CDR2 is SFDVKD in the germline V gene. The V and J ends lost 5 bases and 5 bases respectively, with 10 bases between them. The CDR3 reads CATSGHSGDTQYF. DNA of the CDR3: TGTGCCACCAGTGGCCATTCGGGAGATACGCAGTATTTT.

This clonotype was counted a few times. The rearrangement joins TRBV7-9 to TRBJ2-7, with D hard to call. V was cut by 6 bases and J by 0 bases, with 12 bases left in between. The CDR3 has 14 residues. From germline, CDR1 is SEHNR and CDR2 FQNEAQ (reference sequence). Written as DNA, the CDR3 is TGTGCCAGCAGGATAGGCCCGAACTCCTACGAGCAGTACTTC. Encoded protein: CASRIGPNSYEQYF.

Worth noting for this clonotype: The germline gene is not matched at one end of the junction; a read error may be the cause. The chain joins TRBV12-3 or TRBV12-4 to TRBJ2-1, with D possibly TRBD1 on 6 matching bases. There are 16 residues in the CDR3. CDR3 amino acids: CASSLNPPGVPNEQFF. The CDR3 DNA is TGTGCCAGCAGTTTGAATCCCCCAGGGGTCCCCAATGAACAGTTCTTC.

The chain combines TRBV5-6 with TRBJ1-2; D not resolved. The CDR3 length is 13 residues. V shed 1 base and J shed 5 bases, with 9 bases lying between them. Germline V lookup: CDR1 SGHDT, CDR2 YYEEEE. This CDR3 is CASSLFSGYGYTF. CDR3 in DNA: TGTGCCAGCAGCTTGTTTTCGGGGTATGGCTACACCTTC.

This clonotype was picked up a small number of times. This chain joins TRBV29-1 and TRBJ1-4, with TRBD1 identical over 8 bases. The trim removed 3 bases at V and 11 bases at J, leaving 11 bases unmatched. The CDR3 consists of 14 residues. CDR1 SQVTM and CDR2 ANQGSEA come from the germline V gene. CDR3 loop: CSVDLLGQGEKLFF. The CDR3 DNA reads TGCAGCGTTGACCTTCTCGGACAGGGCGAGAAACTGTTTTTT.

This clonotype was counted a few times. This rearrangement joins TRBV19 to TRBJ2-1; 9 bases map to TRBD2. V lost 3 bases and J lost 9; bases outside the gene matches: 12. CDR3 length equals 16 residues. The germline V gene encodes CDR1 LNHDA and CDR2 SQIVND (reference sequence). This CDR3 reads CASSMSVPGLASEQFF. In nucleotides, the CDR3 is TGTGCCAGTAGTATGTCCGTCCCGGGACTAGCCAGTGAGCAGTTCTTC. Variable domain in full (rest from reference TRBV19 and TRBJ2-1): DGGITQSPKYLFRKEGQNVTLSCEQNLNHDAMYWYRQDPGQGLRLIYYSQIVNDFQKGDIAEGYSVSREKKESFPLTVTSAQKNPTAFYLCASSMSVPGLASEQFFGPGTRLTVL.

This clonotype has only a few counts. The chain uses TRBV5-1 and TRBJ2-5, with 9 nucleotides matching TRBD1. J lost 5 bases, V lost 4 bases, and 15 bases had no gene match. Per germline, CDR1 SGHRS and CDR2 YFSETQ. The CDR3 loop spans 17 amino acids. CDR3 sequence reads: CASSARPGTGKGETQYF. The CDR3 coding sequence is TGCGCCAGCAGCGCTCGCCCCGGGACAGGGAAGGGGGAGACCCAGTACTTC. Full variable domain (rest looked up from reference TRBV5-1 and TRBJ2-5): KAGVTQTPRYLIKTRGQQVTLSCSPISGHRSVSWYQQTPGQGLQFLFEYFSETQRNKGNFPGRFSGRQFSNSRSEMNVSTLELGDSALYLCASSARPGTGKGETQYFGPGTRLLVL.

This chain connects TRBV7-8 to TRBJ2-2; TRBD1 matches at 7 bases. The ends lost 2 bases at V and 6 bases at J; junction bases unmatched: 9. CDR1 and CDR2 (germline): SGHVS, FQNEAQ. This CDR3 has 16 amino acids. The CDR3 spells CASSLPGKTGPGELFF. Here the CDR3 DNA reads TGTGCCAGCAGCTTACCGGGAAAGACAGGGCCCGGGGAGCTGTTTTTT.

The chain links TRBV12-3 or TRBV12-4 to TRBJ1-4, with D uncertain. CDR3 length: 14 amino acids. Trimming took off 3 bases at V and 7 bases at J, with 12 bases between the two ends. The DNA of the CDR3 is TGTGCCAGCAGTTTGGACCTGTCCCCTGAAAAACTGTTTTTT. This translates into CASSLDLSPEKLFF.

This rearrangement joins TRBV20-1 to TRBJ1-2; the D gene is possibly TRBD1 (5 bases). The germline V and J ends were trimmed by 1 base and 11 bases, with 11 bases remaining between them. Germline V lookup: CDR1 DFQATT, CDR2 SNEGSKA (reference sequence). This CDR3 is built from 11 residues. For the CDR3, the DNA is TGCAGTGCTAGAGTTTTAGGGGTTTACACCTTC. The encoded protein is CSARVLGVYTF.

The chain is built from TRBV7-9 and TRBJ2-5; D unresolved. TRBJ2-7 explains the end of the DNA better; the J call may be wrong. The CDR3 length is 16 residues. Germline CDR1 and CDR2: SEHNR and FQNEAQ (reference sequence). CDR3: CASSFKGYTSSYEQYF. CDR3 sequence (DNA): TGTGCCAGCAGCTTTAAAGGGTATACCAGCTCCTACGAGCAGTACTTC.

The V and J genes are TRBV6-6 and TRBJ1-3; no definite D call. The CDR3 covers 13 residues. Trimming stripped 3 bases from V and 8 bases from J, with 11 bases between. Germline V gene data show CDR1 as MNHNY and CDR2 as SVGAGI (reference sequence). The DNA of the CDR3 is TGTGCCAGCAGTTATACCCCCCAGGACACCATATATTTT. It codes for CASSYTPQDTIYF.